These T cell receptor beta chains were read from a single sample in a study of T cells in Graves' hyperthyroidism and ophthalmopathy. Using its own MiXCR run on the multiplex PCR reads, TCRdb lists one record per CDR3 protein. The sample lists a few hundred thousand distinct CDR3 sequences, 16% occurring once. Sequenced material: blood. All receptors derive from a young woman with Graves' ophthalmopathy. Each CDR3 is given with its conserved first and last residue. A D gene is named only where the DNA matches it firmly. Clone sizes are given selectively: once, few, many, or a class where the clone is expanded.

d_gene	v_gene	abundance	j_gene	CDR3aa	CDR3nt
NA	TRBV5-1	many	TRBJ2-7	CASRPVLVSSYEQYF	TGCGCCAGCAGACCAGTCCTTGTAAGCTCCTACGAGCAGTACTTC
NA	TRBV2	many	TRBJ1-5	CASGGLSNQPQHF	TGTGCCAGCGGCGGACTGAGCAATCAGCCCCAGCATTTT
NA	TRBV20-1	once	TRBJ1-3	CSARESGAGNTIYF	TGCAGTGCTAGAGAATCGGGGGCCGGAAACACCATATATTTT
TRBD1	TRBV18	many	TRBJ1-5	CASSPAGGQNQPQHF	TGTGCCAGCTCACCAGCAGGGGGTCAGAATCAGCCCCAGCATTTT
NA	TRBV7-9	NA	TRBJ1-2	CASSSLYGTLDGYTF	TGTGCCAGCAGCTCACTCTATGGGACATTAGATGGCTACACCTTC
TRBD2	TRBV28	many	TRBJ2-7	CASSFSFEFLGGNEQYF	TGTGCCAGCAGTTTTAGTTTCGAGTTTTTGGGGGGGAACGAGCAGTACTTC
NA	TRBV20-1	many	TRBJ2-7	CSARDTGSYEQYF	TGCAGTGCTAGAGATACTGGGTCCTACGAGCAGTACTTC
TRBD1	TRBV7-9	many	TRBJ2-1	CASSLTQGQNEQFF	TGTGCCAGCAGCCTAACACAGGGGCAAAATGAGCAGTTCTTC
TRBD1	TRBV28	many	TRBJ2-7	CASSLGIQGVYEQYF	TGTGCCAGCAGTTTGGGAATACAGGGGGTCTACGAGCAGTACTTC
TRBD1	TRBV6-2/TRBV6-3	NA	TRBJ1-5	CASSYGQGVNQPQHF	TGTGCCAGCAGTTACGGACAGGGGGTGAATCAGCCCCAGCATTTT
NA	TRBV6-1	few	TRBJ1-1	CASSYRGGRVNTEAFF	TGTGCCAGCAGCTACCGGGGCGGGAGGGTGAACACTGAAGCTTTCTTT
NA	TRBV20-1	many	TRBJ2-1	CSARGDTGMGGASYNEQFF	TGCAGTGCTAGAGGCGACACGGGGATGGGGGGAGCCTCCTACAATGAGCAGTTCTTC
NA	TRBV7-9	NA	TRBJ2-2	CASSPARFSFNTGELFF	TGTGCCAGCAGCCCAGCAAGATTTTCCTTCAACACCGGGGAGCTGTTTTTT
TRBD2	TRBV15	NA	TRBJ2-7	CATSRTGTSGSPYEQYF	TGTGCCACCAGCAGAACGGGGACTAGCGGGAGTCCCTACGAGCAGTACTTC
TRBD1	TRBV11-3	many	TRBJ2-1	CASSQEQGAHNEQFF	TGTGCCAGCAGCCAGGAACAGGGGGCTCACAATGAGCAGTTCTTC
NA	TRBV20-1	many	TRBJ2-7	CSARADLPDEQYF	TGCAGTGCTAGGGCAGACCTCCCAGACGAGCAGTACTTC
TRBD1	TRBV6-1	NA	TRBJ1-3	CASRSGGGNTIYF	TGTGCCAGCAGGTCAGGGGGAGGAAACACCATATATTTT
TRBD1	TRBV10-3	many	TRBJ2-1	CAITNGQGHNEQFF	TGTGCCATCACCAACGGACAGGGCCACAATGAGCAGTTCTTC
NA	TRBV20-1	NA	TRBJ2-7	CSARDGGLMGEQYF	TGCAGTGCTAGAGATGGGGGGTTGATGGGCGAGCAGTACTTC
NA	TRBV19	few	TRBJ1-2	CASSIRDSYGYTF	TGTGCCAGTAGTATACGCGACAGCTATGGCTACACCTTC
NA	TRBV4-2	NA	TRBJ1-4	CASSHEGAGSNEKLFF	TGTGCCAGCAGCCACGAAGGGGCTGGTTCTAATGAAAAACTGTTTTTT
NA	TRBV7-9	many	TRBJ1-1	CASSLSVDTEAFF	TGTGCCAGCAGCTTATCCGTAGACACTGAAGCTTTCTTT
NA	TRBV6-2/TRBV6-3	few	TRBJ2-7	CASRTELTSHEQYF	TGTGCCAGCAGGACCGAGCTGACGAGCCACGAGCAGTACTTC
NA	TRBV30	few	TRBJ2-7	CAWSRSGKYEQYF	TGTGCCTGGAGTAGGTCGGGGAAATACGAGCAGTACTTC
NA	TRBV4-2	few	TRBJ1-1	CASSQEGRLTSGEAFF	TGTGCCAGCAGCCAAGAAGGCCGTTTAACGAGCGGTGAAGCTTTCTTT
NA	TRBV11-2	many	TRBJ1-2	CASSLGRQTGYTF	TGTGCCAGCAGCTTAGGGCGGCAGACTGGCTACACCTTC
TRBD2	TRBV20-1	many	TRBJ2-7	CSARDGAGGLYEQYF	TGCAGTGCTAGAGATGGGGCGGGAGGTCTGTACGAGCAGTACTTC
NA	TRBV18	few	TRBJ2-6	CASSPPPGPGANVLTF	TGTGCCAGCTCACCACCTCCGGGTCCTGGGGCCAACGTCCTGACTTTC
NA	TRBV20-1	NA	TRBJ2-2	CSASADTGELFF	TGCAGTGCTAGTGCAGACACCGGGGAGCTGTTTTTT
NA	TRBV7-2	few	TRBJ2-2	CASSLVGKNTGELFF	TGTGCCAGCAGCTTAGTCGGGAAGAACACCGGGGAGCTGTTTTTT
NA	TRBV6-5	many	TRBJ2-7	CASSYSGQSSYEQYF	TGTGCCAGCAGTTACTCTGGACAGTCCTCCTACGAGCAGTACTTC
TRBD2	TRBV20-1	many	TRBJ2-3	CSALITSGSLADTQYF	TGCAGTGCCCTCATTACTAGCGGGAGTTTAGCCGATACGCAGTATTTT
TRBD2	TRBV29-1	NA	TRBJ2-7	CSVEALSGSDEQYF	TGCAGCGTTGAGGCTCTTAGCGGGAGCGACGAGCAGTACTTC
TRBD1	TRBV19	few	TRBJ1-2	CASRHPGTGGTNYGYTF	TGTGCCAGTAGGCACCCCGGGACAGGGGGAACTAACTATGGCTACACCTTC
TRBD1	TRBV6-5	NA	TRBJ1-5	CASSYGSGTGTQPQHF	TGTGCCAGCAGTTACGGATCCGGGACAGGGACTCAGCCCCAGCATTTT
NA	TRBV7-2	many	TRBJ1-1	CASSSEYLENTEAFF	TGTGCCAGCAGCTCCGAATACTTGGAGAACACTGAAGCTTTCTTT
NA	TRBV7-2	NA	TRBJ2-7	CASSLTPGDTYEQYF	TGTGCCAGCAGCTTAACCCCAGGGGACACCTACGAGCAGTACTTC
NA	TRBV6-2/TRBV6-3	many	TRBJ2-1	CASSPMRNEQFF	TGTGCCAGCAGTCCCATGCGCAATGAGCAGTTCTTC
NA	TRBV20-1	many	TRBJ1-1	CSARESWGTGTTEAFF	TGCAGTGCTAGAGAGTCGTGGGGCACAGGGACAACTGAAGCTTTCTTT
NA	TRBV20-1	NA	TRBJ1-3	CSAPTTLGAPGNTIYF	TGCAGTGCCCCAACAACCCTGGGGGCACCGGGAAACACCATATATTTT
NA	TRBV18	many	TRBJ1-2	CASSPPAGIPGYTF	TGTGCCAGCTCACCACCCGCAGGGATTCCTGGCTACACCTTC